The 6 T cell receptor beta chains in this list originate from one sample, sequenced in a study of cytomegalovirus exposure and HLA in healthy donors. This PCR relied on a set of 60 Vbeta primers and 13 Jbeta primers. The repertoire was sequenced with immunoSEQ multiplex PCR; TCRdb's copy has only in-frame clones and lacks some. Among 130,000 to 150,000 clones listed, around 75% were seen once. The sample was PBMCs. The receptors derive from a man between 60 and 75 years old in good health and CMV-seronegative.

The CDR3 region is CASSLEGAGANVLTF. For the CDR3, the DNA is TGCGCCAGCAGCTTGGAAGGGGCAGGGGCCAACGTCCTGACTTTC. V usage is TRBV5-1 and J usage is TRBJ2-6, with a tentative D call TRBD1 (5 bases). Looked up from germline, CDR1 is SGHRS and CDR2 is YFSETQ. Deletions cut 0 bases from V and 4 bases from J, with 8 bases between. The CDR3 covers 15 residues.

The CDR3: CASSPSYEQYF. The CDR3 DNA reads TGTGCCAGCAGCCCTTCCTACGAGCAGTACTTC. This chain joins TRBV7-9 and TRBJ2-7; no clear D gene. V dropped 5 bases and J dropped 1 base, with 3 bases sitting between them. The germline V gene has CDR1 SEHNR and CDR2 FQNEAQ (reference sequence). The length of the CDR3 is 11 residues.

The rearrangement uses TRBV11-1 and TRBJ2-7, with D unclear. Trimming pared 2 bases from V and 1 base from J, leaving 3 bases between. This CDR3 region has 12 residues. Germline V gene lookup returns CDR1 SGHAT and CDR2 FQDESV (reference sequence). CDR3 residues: CASSLLSYEQYF. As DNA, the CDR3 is TGTGCCAGCAGCTTACTGTCCTACGAGCAGTACTTC. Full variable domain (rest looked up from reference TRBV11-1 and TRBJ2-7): EAEVAQSPRYKITEKSQAVAFWCDPISGHATLYWYRQILGQGPELLVQFQDESVVDDSQLPKDRFSAERLKGVDSTLKIQPAELGDSAMYLCASSLLSYEQYFGPGTRLTVT.

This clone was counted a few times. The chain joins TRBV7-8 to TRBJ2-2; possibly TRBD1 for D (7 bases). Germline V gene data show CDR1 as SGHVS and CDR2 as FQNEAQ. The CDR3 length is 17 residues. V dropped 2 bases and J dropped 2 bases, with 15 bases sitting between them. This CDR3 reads CASSLILEGANTGELFF. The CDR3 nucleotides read TGTGCCAGCAGCTTAATTTTGGAGGGGGCCAACACCGGGGAGCTGTTTTTT. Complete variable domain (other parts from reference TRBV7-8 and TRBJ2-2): GAGVSQSPRYKVAKRGQDVALRCDPISGHVSLFWYQQALGQGPEFLTYFQNEAQLDKSGLPSDRFFAERPEGSVSTLKIQRTQQEDSAVYLCASSLILEGANTGELFFGEGSRLTVL.

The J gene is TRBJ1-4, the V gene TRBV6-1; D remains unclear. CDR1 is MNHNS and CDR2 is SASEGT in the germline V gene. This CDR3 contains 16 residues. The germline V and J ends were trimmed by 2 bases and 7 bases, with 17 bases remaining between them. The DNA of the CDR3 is TGTGCCAGCAGTGAATATGGAACAGTCGAGGGTGAAAAACTGTTTTTT. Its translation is CASSEYGTVEGEKLFF.

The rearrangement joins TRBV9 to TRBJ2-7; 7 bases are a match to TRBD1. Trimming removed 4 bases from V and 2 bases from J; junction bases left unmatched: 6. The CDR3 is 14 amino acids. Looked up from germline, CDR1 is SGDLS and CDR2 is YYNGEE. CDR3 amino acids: CASSPRQGAYEQYF. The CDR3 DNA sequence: TGTGCCAGCAGCCCTAGACAGGGAGCCTACGAGCAGTACTTC.